These 10 T cell receptor beta chains share one sample of origin, sequenced in a study of read filtering for tumor transcriptome and immune sequencing. From around 0.4 ug of RNA, a library with molecular barcoded alpha/delta and beta/gamma adaptors was made. One entry per CDR3 protein results from TCRdb running MiXCR on the reads. The sample includes about 57,000 distinct CDR3 sequences, 20% of them seen just once. Input material: a population of CD138-negative cells sorted from bone marrow. The receptors here all came from a donor at least 40 years old with multiple myeloma.

This clonotype was seen only a few times. The chain recombines TRBV6-5 with TRBJ2-1; TRBD2 matches 11 bases. The CDR3 extends over 17 amino acids. V trimming: 6 bases; J trimming: 1 base; junction bases outside the gene matches: 8. Germline V gives CDR1 MNHEY, CDR2 SVGAGI. The CDR3 spells CASRPIVAGGSYNEQFF. For the CDR3, the DNA is TGTGCCAGCAGACCTATCGTAGCGGGGGGGTCCTACAATGAGCAGTTCTTC.

This chain uses TRBV5-1 with TRBJ2-7; TRBD1 agrees at 7 bases. Germline V gene sequence: CDR1 SGHRS, CDR2 YFSETQ. The CDR3 has 15 residues. V dropped 4 bases and J dropped 7; count of bases not matched to a gene: 14. The CDR3 loop reads CASSPDREGLGEQYF. Here the CDR3 DNA reads TGCGCCAGCAGCCCTGACAGGGAAGGGTTGGGGGAGCAGTACTTC.

This clonotype was found many times. This chain links TRBV28 with TRBJ2-7, with a tentative D call TRBD1 (6 bases). The CDR3 runs to 16 residues. The germline CDR1 and CDR2 sequences are MDHEN and SYDVKM. V was shortened by 5 bases and J by 0 bases, with 17 bases between the two germline ends. The CDR3 DNA sequence: TGTGCCAGCAGTAGCCAACAGGGTCGTAGCTCCTACGAGCAGTACTTC. This encodes CASSSQQGRSSYEQYF.

This clonotype was seen many times. This rearrangement joins TRBV7-9 to TRBJ2-3; 8 bases map to TRBD1. V gave up 5 bases and J gave up 0 bases; unmatched junction bases: 10. CDR1 is SEHNR, CDR2 FQNEAQ, per germline (reference sequence). The CDR3 runs 17 residues. The CDR3: CASSPGTGHISTDTQYF. In DNA form, the CDR3 reads TGTGCCAGCAGCCCCGGGACAGGACACATTAGCACAGATACGCAGTATTTT. The full variable domain, completed using reference TRBV7-9 and TRBJ2-3, is DTGVSQNPRHKITKRGQNVTFRCDPISEHNRLYWYRQTLGQGPEFLTYFQNEAQLEKSRLLSDRFSAERPKGSFSTLEIQRTEQGDSAMYLCASSPGTGHISTDTQYFGPGTRLTVL.

This sequence joins TRBV5-1 and TRBJ2-1; the match to TRBD2 covers 12 bases. J was trimmed by 6 bases and V by 4 bases; bases with no gene match: 8. CDR1 is SGHRS and CDR2 is YFSETQ in the germline V gene. This CDR3 spans 16 amino acids. CDR3 DNA sequence: TGCGCCAGCAGCGCAAGCCCTAGCGGGAGGGCCAATGAGCAGTTCTTC. Translation gives CASSASPSGRANEQFF.

Many counts were recorded for this clonotype. The J gene is TRBJ2-1, the V gene TRBV18; TRBD2 aligns across 8 bases. CDR1 and CDR2 (germline): KGHSH, LQKENI. The CDR3 has 16 amino acids. V trimming: 3 bases; J trimming: 9 bases; junction bases outside the gene matches: 13. Here the CDR3 DNA reads TGTGCCAGCTCACCCCCTACGGGGGGGGGGCGGGCTGAGCAGTTCTTC. Translating it yields CASSPPTGGGRAEQFF.

This clonotype was seen ten or more times. The CDR3 spells CSANSGTSTDTQYF. CDR3 DNA: TGCAGCGCCAATAGCGGGACTAGCACAGATACGCAGTATTTT. This sequence joins TRBV29-1 and TRBJ2-3, with 8 bases that match TRBD2. CDR3 length: 14 residues. V gave up 7 bases and J gave up 0 bases; unmatched junction bases: 6. CDR1 is SQVTM and CDR2 is ANQGSEA in the germline V gene.

As for this clonotype: A read error may account for a junction end that differs from germline. The V gene is TRBV12-3 or TRBV12-4, the J gene TRBJ2-3; D gene ambiguous. The CDR3 covers 15 residues. The CDR3 loop is CAISFTLTSTDSQYF. Written as DNA, the CDR3 is TGTGCCATCAGTTTTACCCTAACAAGCACAGATTCGCAGTATTTT.

The table lists this clonotype with many counts. This sequence joins TRBV6-2 or TRBV6-3 and TRBJ2-1; 8 bases fit TRBD2. This CDR3 has 16 amino acids. After removal of 6 bases from V and 0 bases from J, the junction contained 7 bases not matched to a gene. Germline-derived CDR1 and CDR2 are MNHEY and SVGEGT. The CDR3 protein is CASSKAGTSSYNEQFF. As DNA, the CDR3 is TGTGCCAGCAGCAAGGCAGGGACTAGCTCCTACAATGAGCAGTTCTTC.

As concerns this clonotype: A single base is all that separates this from a far larger clone, so a read error is likely. No conserved phenylalanine or tryptophan ends this CDR3, so it is likely a read error. J is TRBJ2-2 and V is TRBV6-1; D is unclear. Germline CDR1 and CDR2: MNHNS and SASEGT. The germline V and J ends were trimmed by 5 bases and 6 bases, with 7 bases remaining between them. The CDR3 sequence is 12 residues long. The CDR3 loop reads CASSPTAGELFY. Written as DNA, the CDR3 is TGTGCCAGCAGTCCGACGGCCGGGGAGCTGTTTTAT.